This TCR beta chain emerged from a study of Tregs in tolerant kidney transplant recipients. Unstimulated Tregs (CD4+CD25+CD127-) and CD4+CD25- non-Tregs were sorted from PBMCs. Findings and limits, study-wide: Activated donor B cell expansion appeared to reveal the most relevant donor-specific TCRbeta repertoire.

In the case of this clone: The antigen is unknown.

Generated by immunoSEQ multiplex PCR, the TCRdb table keeps only in-frame clones and is missing some. Seen here are around 230,000 clones, 65% to 85% observed once, and the top ten hold less than 0.75%. J lost 4 bases, V lost 3 bases, and 4 bases had no gene match. CDR3 length: 14 residues. From germline, CDR1 is SNHLY and CDR2 FYNNEI. The sequenced sample consisted of CD4+ T cells from blood. The rearrangement joins TRBV2 to TRBJ2-3; 7 positions match TRBD1. This receptor was obtained from a human donor in good health. DNA of the CDR3: TGTGCCAGCAGTGACCAGCAGGGGGCAGATACGCAGTATTTT. This encodes CASSDQQGADTQYF.